This T cell receptor beta chain was recorded in a study of somatic mutations in cytotoxic T cells in rheumatoid arthritis. Overall study context: Sorting by flow gave nearly 100% purity for some V beta antibody-stained T-cell populations, including V beta1+ cells sequenced for TCRB.

V lost 2 bases and J lost 9; bases outside the gene matches: 5. The CDR3 length is 13 residues. Germline loops: CDR1 LGHNT, CDR2 FRNRAP. Notes on the study in general: Neither rheumatoid arthritis patients nor age-matched healthy controls had significantly different CD8+ T-cell clonality from the other group.

As concerns this clone: Its matching antigen is unknown.

In the authors' workflow: Patient CD8+ clones exceeding 1% seldom corresponded to published virus-specific TCRB sequences. Here immunoSEQ multiplex PCR was the method, and the copy in TCRdb shows in-frame clones only, minus some. V and J calls and clone size follow that table, whereas D and trimming were derived from the DNA. The sample has fewer than 20,000 clones; around four fifths are singletons. The V and J genes are TRBV12-5 and TRBJ2-3; 7 positions match TRBD2. The TCR comes from an adult with rheumatoid arthritis. Input material: CD8+ T cells sorted from blood. Here the CDR3 reads CASGLKRGDTQYF. DNA for the CDR3: TGTGCTAGTGGTTTGAAACGGGGGGACACGCAGTATTTT.